This T cell receptor beta chain was recorded in a study of cytomegalovirus exposure and HLA in healthy donors. Study-level results: Researchers counted around 170 TCR beta chains as cytomegalovirus-associated. Later, an analysis found that common viral pathogens appeared to be linked with several of the most significant clusters. A later analysis reportedly identified an Asian-associated ancestry cluster as carrying fewer N-insertions than the roughly 670-donor mean. Accurate prediction of HLA-A and HLA-B alleles (for most subjects) was reportedly achieved from TCR beta sequences.

Germline CDR1 SNHLY, CDR2 FYNNEI. Trimming stripped 1 base from V and 3 bases from J, with 14 bases between. The CDR3 has 16 amino acids. As regards this clone: The antigen is unknown.

Primers: 60 Vbeta forward and 13 Jbeta reverse. The method was immunoSEQ multiplex PCR; TCRdb's version includes in-frame clones alone and lacks a portion of them. The repertoire has 150,000 to 200,000 clones, around 80% of them found once; the top ten carry more than 1.1%. The sequenced material came from PBMCs. The chain couples TRBV2 to TRBJ2-3; perhaps TRBD2 as D (5 bases). This receptor was obtained from a girl aged 5 to 17 in good health and CMV-seropositive. CDR3 protein: CASSEVGATLTDTQYF. In DNA, the CDR3 is TGTGCCAGCAGTGAAGTGGGAGCCACACTTACAGATACGCAGTATTTT.